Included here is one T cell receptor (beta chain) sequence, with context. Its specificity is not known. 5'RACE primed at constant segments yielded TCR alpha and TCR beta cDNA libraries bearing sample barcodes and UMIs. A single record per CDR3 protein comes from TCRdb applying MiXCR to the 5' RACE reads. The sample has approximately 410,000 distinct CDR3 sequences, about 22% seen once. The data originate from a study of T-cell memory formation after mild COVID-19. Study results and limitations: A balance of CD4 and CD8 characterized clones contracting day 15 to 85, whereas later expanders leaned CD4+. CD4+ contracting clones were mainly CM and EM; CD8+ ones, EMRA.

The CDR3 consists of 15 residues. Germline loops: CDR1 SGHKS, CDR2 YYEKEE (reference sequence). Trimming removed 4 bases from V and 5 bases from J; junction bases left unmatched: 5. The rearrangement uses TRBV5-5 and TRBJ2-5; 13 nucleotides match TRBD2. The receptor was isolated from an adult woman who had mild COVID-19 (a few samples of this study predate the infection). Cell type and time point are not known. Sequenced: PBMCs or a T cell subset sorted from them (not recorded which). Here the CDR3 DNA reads TGTGCCAGCAGCCTGGGACTAGCGGGATATGAGACCCAGTACTTC. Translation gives CASSLGLAGYETQYF. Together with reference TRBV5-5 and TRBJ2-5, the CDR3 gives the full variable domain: DAGVTQSPTHLIKTRGQQVTLRCSPISGHKSVSWYQQVLGQGPQFIFQYYEKEERGRGNFPDRFSARQFPNYSSELNVNALLLGDSALYLCASSLGLAGYETQYFGPGTRLLVL.